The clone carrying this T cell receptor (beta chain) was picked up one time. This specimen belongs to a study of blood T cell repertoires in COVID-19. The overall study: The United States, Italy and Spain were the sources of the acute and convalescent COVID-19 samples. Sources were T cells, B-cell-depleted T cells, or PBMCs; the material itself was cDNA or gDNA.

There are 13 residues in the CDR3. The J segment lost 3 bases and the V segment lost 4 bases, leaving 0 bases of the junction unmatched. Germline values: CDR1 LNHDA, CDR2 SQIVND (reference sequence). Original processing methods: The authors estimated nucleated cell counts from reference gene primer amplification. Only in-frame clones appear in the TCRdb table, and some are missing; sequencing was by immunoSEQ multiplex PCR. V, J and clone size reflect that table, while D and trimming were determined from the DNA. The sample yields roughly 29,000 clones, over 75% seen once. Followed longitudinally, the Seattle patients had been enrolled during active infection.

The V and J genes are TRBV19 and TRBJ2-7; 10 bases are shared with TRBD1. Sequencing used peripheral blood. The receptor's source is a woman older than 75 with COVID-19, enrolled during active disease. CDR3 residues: CASSRDRGYEQYF. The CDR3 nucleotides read TGTGCCAGTAGTAGGGACAGGGGCTACGAGCAGTACTTC.